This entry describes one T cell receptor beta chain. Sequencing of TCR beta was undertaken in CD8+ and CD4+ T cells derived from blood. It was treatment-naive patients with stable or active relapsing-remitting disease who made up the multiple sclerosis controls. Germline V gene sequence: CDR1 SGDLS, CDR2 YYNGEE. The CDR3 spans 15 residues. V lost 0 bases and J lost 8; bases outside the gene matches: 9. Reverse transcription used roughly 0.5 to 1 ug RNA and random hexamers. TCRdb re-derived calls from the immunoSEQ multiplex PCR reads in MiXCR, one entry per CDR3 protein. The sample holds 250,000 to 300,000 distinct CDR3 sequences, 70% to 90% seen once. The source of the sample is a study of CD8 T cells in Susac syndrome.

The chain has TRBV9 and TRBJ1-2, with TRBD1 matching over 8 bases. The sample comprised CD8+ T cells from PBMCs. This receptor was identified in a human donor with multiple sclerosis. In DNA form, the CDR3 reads TGTGCCAGCAGCGTAGACGTGGACAGGGTGAGGGGCTACACCTTC. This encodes CASSVDVDRVRGYTF. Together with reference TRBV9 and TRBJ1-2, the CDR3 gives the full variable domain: DSGVTQTPKHLITATGQRVTLRCSPRSGDLSVYWYQQSLDQGLQFLIQYYNGEERAKGNILERFSAQQFPDLHSELNLSSLELGDSALYFCASSVDVDRVRGYTFGSGTRLTVV.